This paragraph covers one T cell receptor beta chain sequence. What it recognizes is unknown. The data stem from a study of cytomegalovirus exposure and HLA in healthy donors. Study in general: Later analysis reported that the approximately 110 validation repertoires shared the platform of the 650 to 700 first-cohort repertoires.

Study-wide results and limits: The study listed roughly 160 cytomegalovirus-associated TCR beta chains. Clusters of TCRs from the first cohort tended to co-occur in the 90 to 150 validation repertoires (as a later analysis found). The dataset shows that most TCR sequences were rare, while some public TCRs occurred in many donors.

TCRdb's table, derived via immunoSEQ multiplex PCR, lists solely in-frame clones and lacks some. The sample holds 100,000 to 150,000 clones; around 88% are singletons and the top ten take over 4%. The CDR3 sequence is 14 residues long. V shed 6 bases and J shed 7 bases, with 18 bases lying between them. Germline lookup yields CDR1 MNHNS and CDR2 SASEGT. Sequenced material: PBMCs. The sequence derives from a man aged 18 to 29 in good health and CMV-seronegative. The chain is built from TRBV6-1 and TRBJ1-2, with D possibly TRBD1 on 6 matching bases. The CDR3 spells CASRRLGTIVGYTF. In DNA form, the CDR3 reads TGTGCCAGCAGGAGACTGGGGACAATCGTTGGCTACACCTTC.